This TCR beta chain was documented in a study of T cell changes during pregnancy in multiple sclerosis. The CDR3 covers 15 residues. The germline V gene has CDR1 LNHDA and CDR2 SQIVND (reference sequence). Trimming removed 6 bases from V and 6 bases from J; junction bases left unmatched: 8. Sequenced by immunoSEQ multiplex PCR; TCRdb stores in-frame clones only, minus some. The table lists 50,000 to 55,000 clones, 92% of them singletons, with roughly 0.47% in the top ten. This TCR came from a female donor with multiple sclerosis, enrolled in a pregnancy study. The material was CD4+ T cells from peripheral blood mononuclear cells, obtained in the third trimester of pregnancy. V usage is TRBV19 and J usage is TRBJ2-1, with TRBD2 matching 10 bases. This CDR3 is CASRVAGGTSNEQFF. The CDR3 nucleotides read TGTGCCAGTAGGGTAGCGGGGGGAACCTCCAATGAGCAGTTCTTC. Full variable domain (rest looked up from reference TRBV19 and TRBJ2-1): DGGITQSPKYLFRKEGQNVTLSCEQNLNHDAMYWYRQDPGQGLRLIYYSQIVNDFQKGDIAEGYSVSREKKESFPLTVTSAQKNPTAFYLCASRVAGGTSNEQFFGPGTRLTVL.